This is a list of T cell receptor beta chains from one sample in a study of OX40 agonist ivuxolimab in advanced cancers. Libraries were prepared by immunoSEQ multiplex PCR; TCRdb keeps only in-frame clonotypes and omits some of them. The repertoire holds around 60,000 clones, 88% seen once, with 0.67% in the top ten. The sample was CD4+ or CD8+ T cells sorted from blood, taken in a trial of the OX40 agonist ivuxolimab. The origin of the receptors is an adult with an advanced solid tumor such as melanoma, head and neck, liver or kidney cancer. Both conserved end residues are part of each CDR3. D genes are given only for firm matches. Only some rows state a clone size, as once, few, many or a class for expanded clones.

d_call clone_size j_call v_call cdr3_nt cdr3_aa
TRBD1 NA TRBJ1-2 TRBV9 TGTGCCAGCAGCCCCCGGGACAGGCTAACTGGCTACACCTTC CASSPRDRLTGYTF
TRBD1 once TRBJ2-5 TRBV11-2 TGTGCCAGCAGACGTCGGACAGGGAGAGGAGAGACCCAGTACTTC CASRRRTGRGETQYF
NA NA TRBJ2-3 TRBV5-1 TGCGCCAGCAGCTTTACCCTTAGCGGTAGGGTAGAAGATACGCAGTATTTT CASSFTLSGRVEDTQYF
NA few TRBJ1-5 TRBV28 TGTGCCAGCAGAATCGGGTTGAGCAGGGGCAATCAGCCCCAGCATTTT CASRIGLSRGNQPQHF
NA NA TRBJ1-1 TRBV28 TGTGCCAGCAAATTAGACAGAGTGAACACTGAAGCTTTCTTT CASKLDRVNTEAFF
NA NA TRBJ2-7 TRBV20-1 TGCAGTGCCCTGGGAAGCTACGAGCAGTACTTC CSALGSYEQYF
TRBD2 few TRBJ2-5 TRBV4-1 TGCGCCAGCAGCCGCCGGACTAGCGGGAGTTCGTTAGAGACCCAGTACTTC CASSRRTSGSSLETQYF
NA NA TRBJ2-7 TRBV29-1 TGCAGCGTGTTATCCGGGACTCAAGCCTACGAGCAGTACTTC CSVLSGTQAYEQYF
NA NA TRBJ2-2 TRBV7-7 TGTGCTAGCAGCGTAGACACCACCGGGGAGCTGTTTTTT CASSVDTTGELFF
NA NA TRBJ2-5 TRBV9 TGTGCCAGCAGCGCCTCCGTGGGACCAGAGACCCAGTACTTC CASSASVGPETQYF
TRBD2 NA TRBJ2-1 TRBV10-3 TGTGCCATCAGAGCCCTAGCGGGAATAGGGGATGAGCAGTTCTTC CAIRALAGIGDEQFF
NA NA TRBJ2-5 TRBV7-7 TGTGCTAGCAGCTTAGCAGGGTCCCAAGAGACCCAGTACTTC CASSLAGSQETQYF
NA NA TRBJ1-5 TRBV5-5 TGTGCCAGCAGCCAAATCATTTCTCAGCCCCAGCATTTT CASSQIISQPQHF
NA NA TRBJ2-5 TRBV29-1 TGCAGCGTAGAGGAAGAGACCCAGTACTTC CSVEEETQYF
NA NA TRBJ2-5 TRBV6-1 TGTGCCAGCAGTGAAGATTGGACGAGAAAGACCCAGTACTTC CASSEDWTRKTQYF
TRBD1 NA TRBJ2-7 TRBV28 TGTGCCAGCATCCCCGGGACAGGTGTTATGCGGCCGTACTTC CASIPGTGVMRPYF
NA NA TRBJ2-5 TRBV7-2 TGTGCCAGCAGCTTAGAGGACCTAGGGGGGGAGACCCAGTACTTC CASSLEDLGGETQYF
NA NA TRBJ2-5 TRBV6-1 TGTGCCAGCAGTAAGGGGAGATACCAGTACTTC CASSKGRYQYF
NA NA TRBJ1-2 TRBV6-5 TGTGCCAGCAGTTACTCGAGACACCAGGGAGGCTACACCTTC CASSYSRHQGGYTF
NA NA TRBJ2-7 TRBV9 TGTGCCAGCAGCGTAGCATCCGCAACCTACGAGCAGTACTTC CASSVASATYEQYF
TRBD2 NA TRBJ2-5 TRBV28 TGTGCCAGCAGTCCTAGACTAGCGGGAGTGATCCAAGAGACCCAGTACTTC CASSPRLAGVIQETQYF
NA NA TRBJ1-4 TRBV7-7 TGTGCTAGCAGCTTAGGCCTCCACAAGAATGAAAAACTGTTTTTT CASSLGLHKNEKLFF
NA NA TRBJ2-2 TRBV19 TGTGCCAGTGGCTGGGGTCTCGGCGGGGAGCTGTTTTTT CASGWGLGGELFF
NA NA TRBJ1-5 TRBV5-5 TGTGCCAGCAGCTTGAGGGGACTCCCTCGGGAGCCCCAGCATTTT CASSLRGLPREPQHF
TRBD2 NA TRBJ2-7 TRBV6-6 TGTGCCAGCAGTCCCCGACTAGCGGGAGGTTACTACGAGCAGTACTTC CASSPRLAGGYYEQYF
NA NA TRBJ1-3 TRBV30 TGTGCCTGGAGGGCAGGCTTCTCTGGAAACACCATATATTTT CAWRAGFSGNTIYF
NA few TRBJ1-4 TRBV5-1 TGCGCCAGCAGCCAAGGGACAACAAATGAAAAACTGTTTTTT CASSQGTTNEKLFF
NA NA TRBJ1-5 TRBV5-8 TGTGCCAGCAGCTTGGAGAATCAGCCCCAGCATTTT CASSLENQPQHF
TRBD2 NA TRBJ2-3 TRBV6-5 TGTGCCAGCAGCCGAGGACTAGCGGGAGATACGCAGTATTTT CASSRGLAGDTQYF
TRBD1 NA TRBJ2-4 TRBV2 TGTGCCAGCAGGAGGGACAGGGAAAGCATTCAGTACTTC CASRRDRESIQYF
NA NA TRBJ1-1 TRBV6-1 TGTGCCAGCAGGACGGGTAAAGAAACTGAAGCTTTCTTT CASRTGKETEAFF
NA NA TRBJ1-1 TRBV7-9 TGTGCCAGCAGCTTAGTTGGGGGGCTGAACACTGAAGCTTTCTTT CASSLVGGLNTEAFF
NA NA TRBJ2-3 TRBV9 TGTGCCAGCAGCGTAAGGGGGTCGAGCACAGATACGCAGTATTTT CASSVRGSSTDTQYF
TRBD2 few TRBJ2-4 TRBV14 TGTGCCAGCAGGAAAGGACTAGCCGAACAATTCGGTAACATTCAGTACTTC CASRKGLAEQFGNIQYF
NA NA TRBJ2-1 TRBV5-1 TGCGCCAGCAGCCCCCGACAGGGAGGACCCAATGAGCAGTTCTTC CASSPRQGGPNEQFF
TRBD2 NA TRBJ2-1 TRBV19 TGTGCCAGTAAACCGGGACTAGCAGCAATCGAGGAGTTCTTC CASKPGLAAIEEFF
NA NA TRBJ2-2 TRBV18 TGTGCCAGCTCACCACGCTCGATAGGAGGGGACACCGGGGAGCTGTTTTTT CASSPRSIGGDTGELFF
TRBD2 NA TRBJ2-1 TRBV7-2 TGTGCCAGCAGCCTCCATAGCGGGAGCGTCAACAATGAGCAGTTCTTC CASSLHSGSVNNEQFF
NA NA TRBJ1-5 TRBV6-1 TGTGCCAGCAGTGAAAGGGGTAGCTATCAGCCCCAGCATTTT CASSERGSYQPQHF
TRBD1 few TRBJ1-5 TRBV4-1 TGCGCCAGCAGCCTGCAGGGGGGTTGGGATCAGCCCCAGCATTTT CASSLQGGWDQPQHF
NA NA TRBJ2-7 TRBV6-6 TGTGCCAGCAGCTCCGGACAGATGACAACCTACGAGCAGTACTTC CASSSGQMTTYEQYF
TRBD2 NA TRBJ2-3 TRBV7-9 TGTGCCAGCAGTTTATTTAGGGCTGGCGGGAGAGGAGATACGCAGTATTTT CASSLFRAGGRGDTQYF
NA NA TRBJ2-7 TRBV11-2 TGTGCCAGCAGCTTTGGTGGCCTAGCCTACGAGCAGTACTTC CASSFGGLAYEQYF
NA NA TRBJ1-4 TRBV6-5 TGTGCCAGCAGCTTCCTTGGGGGTGTGGATGAAAAACTGTTTTTT CASSFLGGVDEKLFF
TRBD2 NA TRBJ2-7 TRBV4-1 TGCGCCAGCAGCCAAGATCCCGCGGGAGTAAAAGAGCAGTACTTC CASSQDPAGVKEQYF
TRBD1 once TRBJ1-6 TRBV5-1 TGCGCCAGCAGCCGAGCGACAGGGACCTCACCCCTCCACTTT CASSRATGTSPLHF